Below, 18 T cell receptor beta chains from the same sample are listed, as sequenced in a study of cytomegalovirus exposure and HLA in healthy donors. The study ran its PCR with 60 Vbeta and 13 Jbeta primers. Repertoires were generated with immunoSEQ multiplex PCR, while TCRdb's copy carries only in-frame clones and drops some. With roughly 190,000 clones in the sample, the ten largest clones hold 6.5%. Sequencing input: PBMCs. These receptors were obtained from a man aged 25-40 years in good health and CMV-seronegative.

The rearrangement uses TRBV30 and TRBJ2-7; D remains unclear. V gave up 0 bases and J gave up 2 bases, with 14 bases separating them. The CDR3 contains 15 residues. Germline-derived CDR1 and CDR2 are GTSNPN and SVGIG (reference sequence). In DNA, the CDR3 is TGTGCCTGGAGTGTCCCTACGGGTCTACCCTACGAGCAGTACTTC. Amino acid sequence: CAWSVPTGLPYEQYF.

The CDR3 DNA is TGTGCCAGCAGTTTATATCCAGACTCCTACGAGCAGTACTTC. This codes for CASSLYPDSYEQYF. V and J are TRBV28 and TRBJ2-7; D not resolved. In germline, CDR1 is MDHEN, CDR2 SYDVKM. The CDR3 length is 14 residues. V shed 1 base and J shed 0 bases, with 7 bases lying between them.

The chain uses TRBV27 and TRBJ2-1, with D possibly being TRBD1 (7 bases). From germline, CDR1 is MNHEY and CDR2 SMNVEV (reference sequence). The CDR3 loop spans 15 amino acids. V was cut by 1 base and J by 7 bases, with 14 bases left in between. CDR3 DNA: TGTGCCAGCAGTTTATACCTGGAGGGGGCGAATGAGCAGTTCTTC. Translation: CASSLYLEGANEQFF.

CDR3 sequence: CAWSQGDYEQYF. CDR3 in DNA: TGTGCCTGGAGTCAGGGGGACTACGAGCAGTACTTC. The rearrangement links TRBV30 to TRBJ2-7, with TRBD1 identical over 7 bases. CDR3 length equals 12 residues. V dropped 2 bases and J dropped 3; count of bases not matched to a gene: 1. Germline CDR1 and CDR2: GTSNPN and SVGIG (reference sequence).

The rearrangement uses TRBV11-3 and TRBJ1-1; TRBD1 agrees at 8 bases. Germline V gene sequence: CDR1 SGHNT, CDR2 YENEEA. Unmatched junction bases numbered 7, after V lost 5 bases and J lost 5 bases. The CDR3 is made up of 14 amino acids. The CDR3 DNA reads TGTGCCAGCAGCGAAGGACAGGGAGGAACTGAAGCTTTCTTT. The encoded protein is CASSEGQGGTEAFF.

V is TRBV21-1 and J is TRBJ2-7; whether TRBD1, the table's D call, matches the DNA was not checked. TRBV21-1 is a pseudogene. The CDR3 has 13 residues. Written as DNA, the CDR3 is TGTGCCAGCAGCAAATCGACAGGTTCCGAGCAGTACTTC. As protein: CASSKSTGSEQYF.

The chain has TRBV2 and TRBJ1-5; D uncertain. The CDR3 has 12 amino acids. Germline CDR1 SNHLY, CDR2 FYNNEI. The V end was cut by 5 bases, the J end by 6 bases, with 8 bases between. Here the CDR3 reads CASSLYIQPQHF. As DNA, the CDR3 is TGTGCCAGCAGTCTGTACATTCAGCCCCAGCATTTT.

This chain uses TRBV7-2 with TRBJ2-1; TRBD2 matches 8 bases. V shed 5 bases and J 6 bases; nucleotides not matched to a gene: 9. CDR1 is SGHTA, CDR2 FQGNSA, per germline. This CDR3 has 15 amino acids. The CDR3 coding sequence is TGTGCCAGCAGCCCGAGCGGGGGTCTACTCAATGAGCAGTTCTTC. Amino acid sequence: CASSPSGGLLNEQFF. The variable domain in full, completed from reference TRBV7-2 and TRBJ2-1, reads GAGVSQSPSNKVTEKGKDVELRCDPISGHTALYWYRQSLGQGLEFLIYFQGNSAPDKSGLPSDRFSAERTGGSVSTLTIQRTQQEDSAVYLCASSPSGGLLNEQFFGPGTRLTVL.

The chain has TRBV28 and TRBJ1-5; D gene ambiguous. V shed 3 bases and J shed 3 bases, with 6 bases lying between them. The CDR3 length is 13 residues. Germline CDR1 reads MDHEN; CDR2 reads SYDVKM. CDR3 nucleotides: TGTGCCAGCAGTTTCGAGGACAATCAGCCCCAGCATTTT. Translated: CASSFEDNQPQHF.

The CDR3 DNA reads TGCGCCAGCAGCTTAGGACAGGGGGCCTCCTACGAGCAGTACTTC. Its protein product is CASSLGQGASYEQYF. The chain employs TRBV5-1 and TRBJ2-5; 11 bases line up with TRBD1. The J call is doubtful: the DNA matches TRBJ2-7 better. In germline, CDR1 is SGHRS, CDR2 YFSETQ. The CDR3 spans 15 residues.

CDR3 loop: CATGDRGFTEAFF. CDR3 coding DNA: TGTGCCACGGGGGACAGGGGGTTCACTGAAGCTTTCTTT. V and J are TRBV10-3 and TRBJ1-1, with 11 nucleotides matching TRBD1. The germline V gene has CDR1 ENHRY and CDR2 SYGVKD. There are 13 residues in the CDR3. V lost 10 bases to trimming and J lost 4 bases; unmatched junction nucleotides: 5.

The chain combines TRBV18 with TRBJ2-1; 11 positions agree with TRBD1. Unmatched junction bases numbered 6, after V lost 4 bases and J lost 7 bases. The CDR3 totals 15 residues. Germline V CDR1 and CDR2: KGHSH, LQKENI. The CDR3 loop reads CASSQTGTGGNEQFF. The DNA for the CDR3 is TGTGCCAGCTCACAAACCGGGACAGGGGGGAATGAGCAGTTCTTC.

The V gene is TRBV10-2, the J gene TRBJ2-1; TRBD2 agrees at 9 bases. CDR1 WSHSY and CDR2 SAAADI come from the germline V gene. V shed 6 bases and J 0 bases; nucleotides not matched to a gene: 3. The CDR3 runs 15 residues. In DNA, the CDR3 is TGCGCCAGCAGAGGCGGGGGGGCCTCCTACAATGAGCAGTTCTTC. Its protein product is CASRGGGASYNEQFF.

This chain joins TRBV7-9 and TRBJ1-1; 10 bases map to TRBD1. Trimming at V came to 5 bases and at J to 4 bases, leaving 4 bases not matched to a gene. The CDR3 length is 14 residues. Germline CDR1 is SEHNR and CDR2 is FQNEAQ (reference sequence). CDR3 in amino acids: CASSPGDRGTEAFF. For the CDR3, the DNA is TGTGCCAGCAGCCCGGGGGACAGGGGCACTGAAGCTTTCTTT.

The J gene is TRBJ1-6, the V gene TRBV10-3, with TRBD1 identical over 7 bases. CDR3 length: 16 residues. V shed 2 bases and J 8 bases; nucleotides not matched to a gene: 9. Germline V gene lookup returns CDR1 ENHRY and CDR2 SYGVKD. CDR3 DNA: TGTGCCATCAGTGAGAGGCCAGGGGGGTCGGATTCACCCCTCCACTTT. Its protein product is CAISERPGGSDSPLHF.

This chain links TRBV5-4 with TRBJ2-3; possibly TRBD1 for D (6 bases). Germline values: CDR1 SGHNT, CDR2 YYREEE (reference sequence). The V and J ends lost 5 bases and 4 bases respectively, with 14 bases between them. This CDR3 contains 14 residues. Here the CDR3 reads CASSPRSGADTQYF. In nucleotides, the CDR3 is TGTGCCAGCAGTCCCCGGTCAGGGGCAGATACGCAGTATTTT.

This chain's CDR3 is CASSLMSDRVNSPLHF. In DNA, the CDR3 is TGCGCCAGCAGCCTGATGTCGGACAGGGTTAATTCACCCCTCCACTTT. The chain combines TRBV5-1 with TRBJ1-6, with TRBD1 matching over 8 bases. Losses at the gene ends were 4 bases for V and 6 bases for J; bases not matched to a gene: 9. CDR1 is SGHRS and CDR2 is YFSETQ in the germline V gene. This CDR3 has 16 amino acids. Combining the CDR3 with reference TRBV5-1 and TRBJ1-6 gives the whole variable domain KAGVTQTPRYLIKTRGQQVTLSCSPISGHRSVSWYQQTPGQGLQFLFEYFSETQRNKGNFPGRFSGRQFSNSRSEMNVSTLELGDSALYLCASSLMSDRVNSPLHFGNGTRLTVT.

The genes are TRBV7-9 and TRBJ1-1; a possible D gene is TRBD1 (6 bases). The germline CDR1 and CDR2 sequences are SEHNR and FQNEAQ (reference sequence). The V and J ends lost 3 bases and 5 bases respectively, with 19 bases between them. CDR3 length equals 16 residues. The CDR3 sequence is CASSFHNYRVRTEAFF. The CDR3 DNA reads TGTGCCAGCAGCTTCCATAATTACAGGGTTAGAACTGAAGCTTTCTTT.